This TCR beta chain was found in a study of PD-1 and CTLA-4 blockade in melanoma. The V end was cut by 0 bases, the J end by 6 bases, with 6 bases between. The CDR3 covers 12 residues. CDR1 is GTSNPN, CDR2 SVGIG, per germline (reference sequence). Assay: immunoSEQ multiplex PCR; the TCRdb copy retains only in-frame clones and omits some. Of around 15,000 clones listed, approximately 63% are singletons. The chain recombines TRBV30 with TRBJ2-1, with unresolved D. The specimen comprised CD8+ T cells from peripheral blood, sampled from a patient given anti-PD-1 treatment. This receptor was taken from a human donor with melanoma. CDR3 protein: CAWSVLSNEQFF. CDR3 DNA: TGTGCCTGGAGTGTACTATCCAATGAGCAGTTCTTC. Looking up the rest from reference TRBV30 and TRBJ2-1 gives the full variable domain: SQTIHQWPATLVQPVGSPLSLECTVEGTSNPNLYWYRQAAGRGLQLLFYSVGIGQISSEVPQNLSASRPQDRQFILSSKKLLLSDSGFYLCAWSVLSNEQFFGPGTRLTVL.